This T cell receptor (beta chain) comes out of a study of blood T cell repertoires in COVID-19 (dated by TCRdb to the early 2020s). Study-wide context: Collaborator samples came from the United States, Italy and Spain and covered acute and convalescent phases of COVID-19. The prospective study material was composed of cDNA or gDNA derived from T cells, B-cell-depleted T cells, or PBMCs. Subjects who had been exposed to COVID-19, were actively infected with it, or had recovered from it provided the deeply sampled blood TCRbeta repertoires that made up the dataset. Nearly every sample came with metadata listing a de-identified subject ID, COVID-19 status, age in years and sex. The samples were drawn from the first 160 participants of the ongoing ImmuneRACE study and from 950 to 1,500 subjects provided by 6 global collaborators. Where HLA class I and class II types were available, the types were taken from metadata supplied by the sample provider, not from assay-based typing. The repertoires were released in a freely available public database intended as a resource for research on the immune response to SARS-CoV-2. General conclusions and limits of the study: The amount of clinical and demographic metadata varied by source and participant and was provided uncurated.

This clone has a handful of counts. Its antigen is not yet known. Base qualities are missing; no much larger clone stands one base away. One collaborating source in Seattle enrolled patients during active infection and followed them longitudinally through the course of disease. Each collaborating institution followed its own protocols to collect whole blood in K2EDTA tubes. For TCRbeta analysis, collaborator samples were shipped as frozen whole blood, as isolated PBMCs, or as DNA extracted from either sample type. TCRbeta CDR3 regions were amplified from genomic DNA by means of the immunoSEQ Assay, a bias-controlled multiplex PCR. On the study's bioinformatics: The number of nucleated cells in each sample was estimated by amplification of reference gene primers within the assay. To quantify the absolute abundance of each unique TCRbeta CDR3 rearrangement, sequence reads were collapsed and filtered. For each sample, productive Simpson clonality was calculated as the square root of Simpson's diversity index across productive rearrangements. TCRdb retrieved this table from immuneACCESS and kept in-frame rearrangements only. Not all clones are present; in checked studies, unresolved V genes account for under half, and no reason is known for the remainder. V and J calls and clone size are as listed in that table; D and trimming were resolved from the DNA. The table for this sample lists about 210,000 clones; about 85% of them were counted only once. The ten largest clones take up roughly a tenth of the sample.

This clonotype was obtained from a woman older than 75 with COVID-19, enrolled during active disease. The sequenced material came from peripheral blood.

CDR3 region: CASSVSGQSSYNSPLHF. The nucleotide sequence reads TGTGCCAGCAGCGTATCGGGACAGAGCTCCTATAATTCACCCCTCCACTTT. The V and J genes are TRBV9 and TRBJ1-6; 7 bases in the middle match TRBD1. Germline trimming amounts to 1 base on V and 0 bases on J, with 4 as the count of junction bases outside the gene matches. Inclusive of the bounding cysteine and phenylalanine, the CDR3 is 17 residues long. Only the CDR3 region is kept as DNA, spanning 51 bases read in frame from base 1. Sequences SGDLS (CDR1) and YYNGEE (CDR2) are obtained from the germline V gene. Reference TRBV9 and TRBJ1-6 proteins supply the regions before and after the CDR3; the full variable domain is: DSGVTQTPKHLITATGQRVTLRCSPRSGDLSVYWYQQSLDQGLQFLIQYYNGEERAKGNILERFSAQQFPDLHSELNLSSLELGDSALYFCASSVSGQSSYNSPLHFGNGTRLTVT.